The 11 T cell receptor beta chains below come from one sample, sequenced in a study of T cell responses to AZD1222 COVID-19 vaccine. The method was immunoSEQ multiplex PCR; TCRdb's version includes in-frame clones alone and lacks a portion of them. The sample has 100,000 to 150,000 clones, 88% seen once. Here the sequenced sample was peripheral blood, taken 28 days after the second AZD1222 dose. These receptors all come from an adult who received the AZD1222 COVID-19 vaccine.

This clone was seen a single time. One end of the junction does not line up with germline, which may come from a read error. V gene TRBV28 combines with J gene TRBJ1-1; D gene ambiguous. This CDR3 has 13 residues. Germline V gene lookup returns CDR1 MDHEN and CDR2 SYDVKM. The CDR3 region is CASRLQAWTEAFF. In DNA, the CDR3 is TGTGCCAGCCGTTTGCAGGCTTGGACTGAAGCTTTCTTT.

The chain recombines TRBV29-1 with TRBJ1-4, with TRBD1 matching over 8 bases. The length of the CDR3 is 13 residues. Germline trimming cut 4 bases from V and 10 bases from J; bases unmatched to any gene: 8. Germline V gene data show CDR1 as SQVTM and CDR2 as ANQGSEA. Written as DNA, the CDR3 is TGCAGCGTTGCCGTCAATGACAGGGGAAAACTGTTTTTT. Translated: CSVAVNDRGKLFF.

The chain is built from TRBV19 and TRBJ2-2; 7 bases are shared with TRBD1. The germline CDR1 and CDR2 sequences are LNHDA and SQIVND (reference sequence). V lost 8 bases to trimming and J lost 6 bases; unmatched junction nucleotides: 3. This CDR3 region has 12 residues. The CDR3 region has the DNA TGTGCCAGTTTCCAGGGGGCCGGGGAGCTGTTTTTT. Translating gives CASFQGAGELFF.

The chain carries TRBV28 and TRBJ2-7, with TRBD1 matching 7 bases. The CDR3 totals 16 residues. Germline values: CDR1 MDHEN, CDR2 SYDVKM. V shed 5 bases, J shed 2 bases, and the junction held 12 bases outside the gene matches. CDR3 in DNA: TGTGCCAGCAGTATCGTCGACAGGGCCGCCACCTACGAGCAGTACTTC. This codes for CASSIVDRAATYEQYF.

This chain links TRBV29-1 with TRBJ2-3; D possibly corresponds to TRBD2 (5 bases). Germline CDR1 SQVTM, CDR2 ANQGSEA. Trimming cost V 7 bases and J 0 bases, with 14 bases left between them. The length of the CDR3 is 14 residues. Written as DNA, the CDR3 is TGCAGCGCCCACCGTCGGGGTAGCACAGATACGCAGTATTTT. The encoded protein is CSAHRRGSTDTQYF.

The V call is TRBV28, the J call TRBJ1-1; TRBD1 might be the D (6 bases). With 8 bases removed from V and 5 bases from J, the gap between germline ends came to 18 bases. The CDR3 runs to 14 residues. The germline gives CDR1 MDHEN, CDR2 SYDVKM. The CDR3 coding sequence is TGTGCCAGCGGCAAATGGGGGGCGGGAACTGAAGCTTTCTTT. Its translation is CASGKWGAGTEAFF.

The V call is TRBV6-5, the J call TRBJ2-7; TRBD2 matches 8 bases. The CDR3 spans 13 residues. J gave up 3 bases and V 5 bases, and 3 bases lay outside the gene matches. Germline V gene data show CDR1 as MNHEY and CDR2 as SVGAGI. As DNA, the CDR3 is TGTGCCAGCAGTACCGGGACTAGCTACGAGCAGTACTTC. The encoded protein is CASSTGTSYEQYF.

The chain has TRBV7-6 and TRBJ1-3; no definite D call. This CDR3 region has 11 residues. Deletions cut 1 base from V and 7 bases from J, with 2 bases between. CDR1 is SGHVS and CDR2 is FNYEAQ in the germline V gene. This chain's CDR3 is CASSLENTIYF. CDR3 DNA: TGTGCCAGCAGCTTAGAGAACACCATATATTTT.

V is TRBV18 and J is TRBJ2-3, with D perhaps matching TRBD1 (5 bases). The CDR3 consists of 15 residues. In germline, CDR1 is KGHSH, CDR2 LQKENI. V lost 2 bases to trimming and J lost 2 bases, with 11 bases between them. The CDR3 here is CASSPMDILTDTQYF. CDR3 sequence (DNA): TGTGCCAGCTCACCAATGGACATACTCACAGATACGCAGTATTTT.

Here the CDR3 DNA reads TGCGCCAGCAGCCAAGGTGACGGTAGGGTAGGCGAGCAGTACTTC. It yields the protein CASSQGDGRVGEQYF. J is TRBJ2-7 and V is TRBV4-3; no firm D call. This CDR3 contains 15 residues. Germline V lookup: CDR1 LGHNA, CDR2 YSLEER. V shed 1 base and J shed 6 bases, with 16 bases lying between them.

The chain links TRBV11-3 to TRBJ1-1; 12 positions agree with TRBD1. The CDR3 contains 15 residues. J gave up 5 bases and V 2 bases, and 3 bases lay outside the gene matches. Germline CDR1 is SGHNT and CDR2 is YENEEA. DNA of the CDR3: TGTGCCAGCAGCTTACGGGACAGGGGGCCTACTGAAGCTTTCTTT. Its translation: CASSLRDRGPTEAFF.